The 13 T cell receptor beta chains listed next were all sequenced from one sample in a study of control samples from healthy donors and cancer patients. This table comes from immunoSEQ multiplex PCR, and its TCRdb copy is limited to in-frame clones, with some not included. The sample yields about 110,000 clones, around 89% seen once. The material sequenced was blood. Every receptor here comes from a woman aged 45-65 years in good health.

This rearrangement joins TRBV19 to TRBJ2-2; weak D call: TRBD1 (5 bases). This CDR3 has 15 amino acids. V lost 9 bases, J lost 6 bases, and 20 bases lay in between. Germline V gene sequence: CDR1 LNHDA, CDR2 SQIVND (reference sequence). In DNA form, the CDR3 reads TGTGCCAGCCGCCGGCAGGGTCCCGCACCCGGGGAGCTGTTTTTT. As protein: CASRRQGPAPGELFF.

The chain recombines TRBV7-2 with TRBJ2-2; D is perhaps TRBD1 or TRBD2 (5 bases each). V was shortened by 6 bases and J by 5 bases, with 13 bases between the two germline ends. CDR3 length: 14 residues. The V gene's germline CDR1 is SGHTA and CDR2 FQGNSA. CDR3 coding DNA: TGTGCCAGCAGTGGAGTTGGGGGTACCGGGGAGCTGTTTTTT. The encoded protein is CASSGVGGTGELFF. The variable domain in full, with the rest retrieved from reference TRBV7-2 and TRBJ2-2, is GAGVSQSPSNKVTEKGKDVELRCDPISGHTALYWYRQSLGQGLEFLIYFQGNSAPDKSGLPSDRFSAERTGGSVSTLTIQRTQQEDSAVYLCASSGVGGTGELFFGEGSRLTVL.

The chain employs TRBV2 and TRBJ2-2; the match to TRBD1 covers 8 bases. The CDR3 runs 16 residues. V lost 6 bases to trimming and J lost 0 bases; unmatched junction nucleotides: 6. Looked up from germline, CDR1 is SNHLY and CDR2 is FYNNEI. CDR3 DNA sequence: TGTGCCAGCAGGCCATCAGGGGGCGCGAACACCGGGGAGCTGTTTTTT. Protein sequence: CASRPSGGANTGELFF.

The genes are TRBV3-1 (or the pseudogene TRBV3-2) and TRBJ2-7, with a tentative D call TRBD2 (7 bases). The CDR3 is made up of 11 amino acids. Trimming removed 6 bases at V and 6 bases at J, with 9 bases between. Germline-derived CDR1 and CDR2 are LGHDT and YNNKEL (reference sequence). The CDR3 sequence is CASRGGGEQYF. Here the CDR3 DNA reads TGTGCCAGCAGGGGAGGGGGCGAGCAGTACTTC.

The CDR3 loop is CASSPARLADTQYF. For the CDR3, the DNA is TGTGCCAGCAGCCCAGCCCGGCTAGCAGATACGCAGTATTTT. The chain employs TRBV7-8 and TRBJ2-3, with D hard to call. V lost 5 bases and J lost 4, with 13 bases in between. Germline lookup yields CDR1 SGHVS and CDR2 FQNEAQ. The CDR3 loop spans 14 amino acids.

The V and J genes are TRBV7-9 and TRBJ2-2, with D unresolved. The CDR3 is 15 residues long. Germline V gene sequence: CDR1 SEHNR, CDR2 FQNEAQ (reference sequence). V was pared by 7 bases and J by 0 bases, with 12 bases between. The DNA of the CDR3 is TGTGCCAGCACTTCCCGGACCGCGAACACCGGGGAGCTGTTTTTT. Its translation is CASTSRTANTGELFF.

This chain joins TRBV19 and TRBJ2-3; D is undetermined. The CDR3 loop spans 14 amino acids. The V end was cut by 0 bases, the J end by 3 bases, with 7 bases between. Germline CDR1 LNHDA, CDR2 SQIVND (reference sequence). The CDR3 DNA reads TGTGCCAGTAGTATAGAAGTCGAGACAGATACGCAGTATTTT. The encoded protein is CASSIEVETDTQYF.

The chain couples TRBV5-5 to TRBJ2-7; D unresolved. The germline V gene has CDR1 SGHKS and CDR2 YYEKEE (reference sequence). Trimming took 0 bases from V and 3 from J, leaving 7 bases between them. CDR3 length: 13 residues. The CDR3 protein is CASSLANLYEQYF. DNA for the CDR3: TGTGCCAGCAGCTTGGCGAATCTCTACGAGCAGTACTTC.

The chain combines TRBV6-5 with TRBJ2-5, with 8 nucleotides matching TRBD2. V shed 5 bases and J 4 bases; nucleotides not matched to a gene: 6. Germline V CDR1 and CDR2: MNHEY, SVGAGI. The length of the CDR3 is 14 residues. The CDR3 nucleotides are TGTGCCAGCAGTCCGCTCGGGAGGGGAGAGACCCAGTACTTC. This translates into CASSPLGRGETQYF.

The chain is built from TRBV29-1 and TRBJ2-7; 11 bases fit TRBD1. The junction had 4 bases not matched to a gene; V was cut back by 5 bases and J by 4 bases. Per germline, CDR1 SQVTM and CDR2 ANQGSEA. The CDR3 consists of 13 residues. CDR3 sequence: CSVHGTGGYEQYF. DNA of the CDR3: TGCAGCGTTCACGGGACAGGGGGATACGAGCAGTACTTC.

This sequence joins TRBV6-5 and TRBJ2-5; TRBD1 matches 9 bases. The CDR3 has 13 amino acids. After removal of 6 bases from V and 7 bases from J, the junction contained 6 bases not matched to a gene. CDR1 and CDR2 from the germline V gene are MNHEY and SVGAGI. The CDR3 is CASSRDRVGTQYF. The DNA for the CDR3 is TGTGCCAGCAGCCGGGACAGGGTTGGGACCCAGTACTTC.

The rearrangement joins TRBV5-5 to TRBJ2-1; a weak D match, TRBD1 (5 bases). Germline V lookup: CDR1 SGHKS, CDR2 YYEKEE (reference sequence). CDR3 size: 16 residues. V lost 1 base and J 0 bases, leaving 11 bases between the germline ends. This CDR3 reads CASSLQGGLSYNEQFF. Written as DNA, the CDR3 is TGTGCCAGCAGCTTGCAGGGCGGCCTCTCCTACAATGAGCAGTTCTTC. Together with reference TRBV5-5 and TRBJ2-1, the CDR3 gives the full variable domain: DAGVTQSPTHLIKTRGQQVTLRCSPISGHKSVSWYQQVLGQGPQFIFQYYEKEERGRGNFPDRFSARQFPNYSSELNVNALLLGDSALYLCASSLQGGLSYNEQFFGPGTRLTVL.

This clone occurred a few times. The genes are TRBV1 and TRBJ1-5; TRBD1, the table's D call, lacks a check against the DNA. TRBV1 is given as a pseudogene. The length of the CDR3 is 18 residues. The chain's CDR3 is CTSSQDRGRRAVNQPQHF. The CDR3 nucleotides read TGCACCAGCAGCCAAGACAGAGGACGCAGGGCGGTCAATCAGCCCCAGCATTTT.